The clone carrying this T cell receptor (beta chain) was observed many times. What it binds is unknown. The data originate from a study of T-cell memory formation after mild COVID-19. Study-wide points: CD8+ contracting clones occupied EMRA, while CD4+ ones occupied mainly CM and EM. Among clones peaking at day 37 in the second wave, SARS-CoV-2 specificity remained unconfirmed.

J was trimmed by 7 bases and V by 7 bases; bases with no gene match: 7. The CDR3 covers 11 residues. Germline V gene sequence: CDR1 DFQATT, CDR2 SNEGSKA (reference sequence). A 5'RACE reaction primed in the constant segment made cDNA libraries of TCR alpha and TCR beta, and these carried sample barcodes and UMIs. In TCRdb, the 5' RACE reads were re-called with MiXCR into one record per CDR3 protein. Counted here are about 410,000 distinct CDR3 sequences, about 20% occurring once; the ten biggest clones make up 20% to 25%. The sample taken for sequencing was PBMCs or a T cell subset sorted from them (not recorded which). The genes are TRBV20-1 and TRBJ2-7; 7 bases agree with TRBD2. This TCR was sampled from a man aged 18 to 29 who had mild COVID-19 (a few samples of this study predate the infection). Cell type and time point are not known. CDR3 sequence reads: CSGGLGGEQYF. The CDR3 nucleotides read TGCAGTGGTGGACTAGGCGGGGAGCAGTACTTC.